This TCR beta chain was retrieved from a study of shared clonotypes between healthy human individuals. Study-wide results and limits: For naive CD4 cells, around 5% of clonotypes were shared across a handful of donors.

Details on this clone: What it binds is not known.

The method was immunoSEQ multiplex PCR; TCRdb's version includes in-frame clones alone and lacks a portion of them. Altogether 2.5 million or so clones are present, just over 90% being singletons, with the ten largest covering around 0.14%. Memory CD4+ cells were the fraction left after CD45RA+ naive selection. The CDR3 spans 15 residues. With 1 base clipped from V and 5 bases from J, the junction kept 4 bases outside the gene matches. CDR1 and CDR2 from the germline V gene are MDHEN and SYDVKM. The chain is built from TRBV28 and TRBJ1-5; 8 nucleotides align to TRBD1. The sequenced sample was naive CD4+ T cells sorted from blood. The subset was: CD45RA+ positively selected. The sequence was collected from a man between 18 and 29 years old in good health. The CDR3: CASSLSDRDDQPQHF. The CDR3 DNA reads as TGTGCCAGCAGTTTATCGGACAGGGATGATCAGCCCCAGCATTTT.